The entry below describes one T cell receptor beta chain. Genomic DNA belonging to each subset was distributed in equal measure over several immunoSEQ plates. Original methodology: Junction-only sequences without quality scores were provided by ImmunoSEQ, so filtering was different. Measured with immunoSEQ multiplex PCR; TCRdb has only the in-frame clones, and not every one. V and J calls and clone size are copied from that table; D and trimming were computed from the DNA. The repertoire holds hundreds of thousands of clones, with 75% to 80% as singletons. These data originate in a study of shared clonotypes between healthy human individuals. V lost 4 bases to trimming and J lost 4 bases, with 8 bases between them. The CDR3 consists of 13 residues. The germline CDR1 and CDR2 sequences are MDHEN and SYDVKM.

This chain connects TRBV28 to TRBJ1-5; D gene unclear. Material: PBMCs. The TCR comes from a woman aged 40 to 50 in good health. Some clones in this sample may be carry-over from other donors' samples. CDR3: CASSWTLNQPQHF. The CDR3 DNA follows: TGTGCCAGCAGTTGGACCCTTAATCAGCCCCAGCATTTT.